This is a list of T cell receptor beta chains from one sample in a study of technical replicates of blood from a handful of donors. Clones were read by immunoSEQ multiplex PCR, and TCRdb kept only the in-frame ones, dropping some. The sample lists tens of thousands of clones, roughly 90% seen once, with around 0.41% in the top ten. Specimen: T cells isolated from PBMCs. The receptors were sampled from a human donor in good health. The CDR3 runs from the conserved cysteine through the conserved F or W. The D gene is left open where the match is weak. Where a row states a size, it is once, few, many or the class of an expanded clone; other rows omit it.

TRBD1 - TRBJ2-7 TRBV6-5 TGTGCCAGCAGTCGGGACAGGGGGGAATACGAGCAGTACTTC CASSRDRGEYEQYF
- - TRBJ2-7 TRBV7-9 TGTGCCACCGCGGGACGCTCGTCCTACGAGCAGTACTTC CATAGRSSYEQYF
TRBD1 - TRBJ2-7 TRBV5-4 TGTGCCAGCAGCTTGGAGCCAGGGGGCATCTACGAGCAGTACTTC CASSLEPGGIYEQYF
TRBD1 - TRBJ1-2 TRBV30 TGTGCCTGGAGTGTACTTCAGGGGACAGGGAGAGGCTACACCTTC CAWSVLQGTGRGYTF
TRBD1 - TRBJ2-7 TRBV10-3 TGTGCCATCAGTGAGTCGGCCAGGGGGAACCTGATAGAATACGAGCAGTACTTC CAISESARGNLIEYEQYF
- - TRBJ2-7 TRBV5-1 TGCGCCAGCAGGGAGGGCCCTTCCTACGAGCAGTACTTC CASREGPSYEQYF
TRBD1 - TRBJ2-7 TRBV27 TGTGCCAGCAGTCTCCATGGACAGGGCCCCTACGAGCAGTACTTC CASSLHGQGPYEQYF
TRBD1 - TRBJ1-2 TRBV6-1 TGTGCCAGCTGGGGACAGGCCGGGGGTGGCTACACCTTC CASWGQAGGGYTF
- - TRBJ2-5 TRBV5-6 TGTGCCAGCAGCTTTGCCACGGGGACTCATCAAGAGACCCAGTACTTC CASSFATGTHQETQYF
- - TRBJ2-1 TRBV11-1 TGTGCCAGCAGCTTACAGGGAAAGAAGACCTACAATGAGCAGTTCTTC CASSLQGKKTYNEQFF
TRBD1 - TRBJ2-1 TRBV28 TGTGCCAGCAGGCGGACAGGGGGTCCAAGGGGTGAGCAGTTCTTC CASRRTGGPRGEQFF
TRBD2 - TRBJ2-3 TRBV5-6 TGTGCCAGCAGCATAAGACTAGCGGGAGGGGCAGATACGCAGTATTTT CASSIRLAGGADTQYF
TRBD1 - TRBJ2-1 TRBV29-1 TGCAGCGTTGATGTGTTGGGACAGCAGTACAATGAGCAGTTCTTC CSVDVLGQQYNEQFF
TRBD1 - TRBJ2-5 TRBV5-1 TGCGCCAGCAGCAACACGACAGGGCTACAAGAGACCCAGTACTTC CASSNTTGLQETQYF
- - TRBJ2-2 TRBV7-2 TGTGCCAGCAGCCCCCAGGGTTCCGGGGAGCTGTTTTTT CASSPQGSGELFF
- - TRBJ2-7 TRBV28 TGTGCCAGCAGTTTTCCCTCTCCCGAGCAGTACTTC CASSFPSPEQYF
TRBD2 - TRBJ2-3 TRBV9 TGTGCCAGCTCGCGGGAGAGAACCAGCACAGATACGCAGTATTTT CASSRERTSTDTQYF
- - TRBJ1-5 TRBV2 TGTGCCAGCAGTGGAGGGAGCAGCAATCAGCCCCAGCATTTT CASSGGSSNQPQHF
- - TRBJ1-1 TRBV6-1 TGTGCCACCTTCACCACAGTTACGACTGAAGCTTTCTTT CATFTTVTTEAFF
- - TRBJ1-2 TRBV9 TGTGCCAGCGTGTCTAGGGGGAACGCCTATGGCTACACCTTC CASVSRGNAYGYTF
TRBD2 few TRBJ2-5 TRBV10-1 TGCGCCAGCAGTCCGACTAGCGGGAGAGCGGTGACCCAGTACTTC CASSPTSGRAVTQYF
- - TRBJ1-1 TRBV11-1 TGTGCCAGCAGTCTGACAGGTAACACTGAAGCTTTCTTT CASSLTGNTEAFF
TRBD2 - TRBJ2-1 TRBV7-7 TGTGCTAGCAGCTTAGGGGCCCTAGCGGGGTCCAATGAGCAGTTCTTC CASSLGALAGSNEQFF
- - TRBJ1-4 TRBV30 TGTGCCTGTTATGGGCTTAATGAAAAACTGTTTTTT CACYGLNEKLFF
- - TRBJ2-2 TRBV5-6 TGTGCCAGCAGCTCCCCACTCAGGGCCGGGGAGCTGTTTTTT CASSSPLRAGELFF
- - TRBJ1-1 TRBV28 TGTGCCAGCATTAGTCCTACTGAAGCTTTCTTT CASISPTEAFF
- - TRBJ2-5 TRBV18 TGTGCCAGCTCACCATATTCGAGCGGAAGTCGGATTTTGCGGGAGACCCAGTACTTC CASSPYSSGSRILRETQYF
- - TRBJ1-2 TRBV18 TGTGCCAGCTCACCGACCCCGGGACAAGGAGGCTACACCTTC CASSPTPGQGGYTF
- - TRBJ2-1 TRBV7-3 TGTGCCAGCAGCTTATATCAGGGGCACAATGAGCAGTTCTTC CASSLYQGHNEQFF
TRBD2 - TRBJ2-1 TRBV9 TGTGCCAGCAGCGTAGGACTAGCGGGAGTTAGTGAGCAGTTCTTC CASSVGLAGVSEQFF
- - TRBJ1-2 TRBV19 TGTGCCAGTAGTATTAGGTCAACGGGAGGCTACACCTTC CASSIRSTGGYTF
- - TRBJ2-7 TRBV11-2 TGTGCCAGCAGCCCCGGGGTTGACTACGAGCAGTACTTC CASSPGVDYEQYF
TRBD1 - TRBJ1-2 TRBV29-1 TGCAGCGTTCAAGACAGGGTGGTTGGCTACACCTTC CSVQDRVVGYTF
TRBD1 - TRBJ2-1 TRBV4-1 TGCGCCAGCAGCCCGGGACAGAGAGGTTCCAATGAGCAGTTCTTC CASSPGQRGSNEQFF
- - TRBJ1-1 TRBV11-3 TGTGCCAGCAGCTTGTTAAACAGGGAAGGAACTGAAGCTTTCTTT CASSLLNREGTEAFF
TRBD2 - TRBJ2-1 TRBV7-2 TGTGCCAGCAGCTCAGCCCCGGGACTAGAAATCAATGAGCAGTTCTTC CASSSAPGLEINEQFF
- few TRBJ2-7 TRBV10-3 TGTGCCATCAGAGACACTGTGGAGCAGTACTTC CAIRDTVEQYF
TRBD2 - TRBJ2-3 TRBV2 TGTGCCAGCAGTAGACTAGCGGGAGAGGCCGGTACGCAGTATTTT CASSRLAGEAGTQYF
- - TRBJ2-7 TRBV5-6 TGTGCCAGCAGTTCAGGGGTTTACGAGCAGTACTTC CASSSGVYEQYF
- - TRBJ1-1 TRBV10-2 TGCGCCAGCGAGCGAGGCAGAATGAACACTGAAGCTTTCTTT CASERGRMNTEAFF
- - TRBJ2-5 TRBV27 TGTGCCAGCAGTTTACGGCGGGTCCGAGAGACCCAGTACTTC CASSLRRVRETQYF
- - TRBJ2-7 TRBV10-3 TGTGCCATCAGTGGCGCTAGCAGGACCTCATACGAGCAGTACTTC CAISGASRTSYEQYF
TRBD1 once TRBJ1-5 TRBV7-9 TGTGCCAGCAGGCAACAGGGGTCCAATCAGCCCCAGCATTTT CASRQQGSNQPQHF
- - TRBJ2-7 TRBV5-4 TGTGCCAGCAGCTTATCGGGCTACGAGCAGTACTTC CASSLSGYEQYF
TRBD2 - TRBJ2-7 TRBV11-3 TGTGCCAGCAGCAGAGGATGGGGGGGACCCCTCGAGCAGTACTTC CASSRGWGGPLEQYF